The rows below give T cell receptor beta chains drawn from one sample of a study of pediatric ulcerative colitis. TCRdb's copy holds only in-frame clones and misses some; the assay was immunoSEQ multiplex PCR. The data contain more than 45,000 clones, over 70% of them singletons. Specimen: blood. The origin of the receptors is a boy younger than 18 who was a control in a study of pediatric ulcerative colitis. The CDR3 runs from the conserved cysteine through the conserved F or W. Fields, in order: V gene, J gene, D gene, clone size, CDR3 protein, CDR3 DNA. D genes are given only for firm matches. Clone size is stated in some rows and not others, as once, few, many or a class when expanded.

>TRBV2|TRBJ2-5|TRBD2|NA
CASTPAGGIGTQYF
TGTGCCAGCACCCCCGCGGGAGGGATAGGGACCCAGTACTTC
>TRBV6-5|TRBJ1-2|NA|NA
CASSPARTDYGYTF
TGTGCCAGCAGTCCTGCCAGGACAGACTATGGCTACACCTTC
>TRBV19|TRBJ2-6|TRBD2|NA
CASRSGGAGANVLTF
TGTGCCAGTCGCAGCGGGGGCGCTGGGGCCAACGTCCTGACTTTC
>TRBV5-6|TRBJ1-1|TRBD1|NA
CASSPDRDTEAFF
TGTGCCAGCAGCCCGGACAGGGACACTGAAGCTTTCTTT
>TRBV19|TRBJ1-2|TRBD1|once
CASSIGQGAHGYTF
TGTGCCAGTAGCATCGGGCAGGGGGCCCATGGCTACACCTTC
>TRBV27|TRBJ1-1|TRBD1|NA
CASSSWDTRGTEAFF
TGTGCCAGCAGTTCCTGGGACACCAGGGGGACTGAAGCTTTCTTT
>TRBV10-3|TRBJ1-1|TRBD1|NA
CATGQGADTEAFF
TGTGCCACAGGACAGGGCGCTGACACTGAAGCTTTCTTT
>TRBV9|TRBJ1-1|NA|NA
CASSPGTLLGSSTEAFF
TGTGCCAGCAGCCCCGGGACACTTCTTGGGTCTAGCACTGAAGCTTTCTTT
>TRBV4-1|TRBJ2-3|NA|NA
CASSQPGQGVTDTQYF
TGCGCCAGCAGCCAGCCGGGACAAGGGGTCACAGATACGCAGTATTTT
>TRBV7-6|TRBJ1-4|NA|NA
CASSPYNEKLFF
TGTGCCAGCAGCCCCTATAATGAAAAACTGTTTTTT
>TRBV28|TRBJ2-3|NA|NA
CASSSRGSSTDTQYF
TGTGCCAGCAGTAGCCGGGGGTCCAGCACAGATACGCAGTATTTT
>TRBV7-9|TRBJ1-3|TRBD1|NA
CVSSLRGQPGNTIYF
TGTGTCAGCAGCTTAAGGGGGCAGCCTGGAAACACCATATATTTT
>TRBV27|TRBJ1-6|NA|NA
CASSLLGEDNSPLHF
TGTGCCAGCAGTTTACTCGGGGAGGATAATTCACCCCTCCACTTT
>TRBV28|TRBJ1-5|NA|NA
CASSLSPWENQPQHF
TGTGCCAGCAGTTTATCCCCGTGGGAGAATCAGCCCCAGCATTTT
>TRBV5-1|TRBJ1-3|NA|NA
CASSIVGQDGNTIYF
TGCGCCAGCAGCATAGTCGGACAAGACGGAAACACCATATATTTT
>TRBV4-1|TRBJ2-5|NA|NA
CASSQGFLETQYF
TGCGCCAGCAGCCAAGGCTTCCTGGAGACCCAGTACTTC
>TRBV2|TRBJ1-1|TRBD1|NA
CASSDDRGPTEAFF
TGTGCCAGCAGCGACGACAGGGGCCCCACTGAAGCTTTCTTT
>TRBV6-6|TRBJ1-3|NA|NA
CASTKRGGNTIYF
TGTGCCAGCACCAAACGGGGGGGAAACACCATATATTTT
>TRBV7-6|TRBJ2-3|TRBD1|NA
CASSSTGEMDTQYF
TGTGCCAGCAGCTCGACAGGGGAAATGGATACGCAGTATTTT
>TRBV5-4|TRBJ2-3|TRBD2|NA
CASSWFAGGPSTDTQYF
TGTGCCAGCAGCTGGTTCGCGGGGGGACCTAGCACAGATACGCAGTATTTT
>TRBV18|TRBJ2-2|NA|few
CASSPPTTVDTGELFF
TGTGCCAGCTCACCACCGACGACAGTCGACACCGGGGAGCTGTTTTTT
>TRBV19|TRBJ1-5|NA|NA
CASSIAGNQPQHF
TGTGCCAGTAGTATAGCAGGGAATCAGCCCCAGCATTTT
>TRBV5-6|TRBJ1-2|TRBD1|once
CASSWDSREGASGYTF
TGTGCCAGCAGCTGGGATTCGCGGGAGGGGGCGAGTGGCTACACCTTC
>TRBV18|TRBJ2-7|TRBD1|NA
CASTRTGQAYEQYF
TGTGCCAGCACAAGGACAGGGCAAGCCTACGAGCAGTACTTC
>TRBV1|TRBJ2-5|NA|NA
CTSSQDTETQYF
TGCACCAGCAGCCAAGATACGGAGACCCAGTACTTC
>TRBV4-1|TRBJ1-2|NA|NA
CASSQSTYGYTF
TGCGCCAGCAGCCAAAGCACCTATGGCTACACCTTC
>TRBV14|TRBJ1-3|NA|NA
CASSQDLAYSGNTIYF
TGTGCCAGCAGCCAAGATCTAGCCTACTCTGGAAACACCATATATTTT
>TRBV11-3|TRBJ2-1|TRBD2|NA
CASSSTGLAVNEQFF
TGTGCCAGCAGTTCAACAGGACTAGCGGTCAATGAGCAGTTCTTC
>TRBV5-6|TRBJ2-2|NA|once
CASSQGTYTGELFF
TGTGCCAGCAGCCAAGGGACATATACCGGGGAGCTGTTTTTT
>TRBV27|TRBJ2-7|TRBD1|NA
CASSYRDRVTYEQYF
TGTGCCAGCAGTTACCGGGACAGGGTAACCTACGAGCAGTACTTC
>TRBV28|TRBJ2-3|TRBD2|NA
CASSHTGLETDTQYF
TGTGCCAGCAGTCACACGGGACTAGAAACAGATACGCAGTATTTT
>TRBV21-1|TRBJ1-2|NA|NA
CASRTTGHPGRGYTF
TGTGCCAGCAGGACTACGGGTCACCCCGGTAGAGGCTACACCTTC
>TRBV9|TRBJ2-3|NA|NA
CASSNNPSTDTQYF
TGTGCCAGCAGCAACAACCCTAGCACAGATACGCAGTATTTT
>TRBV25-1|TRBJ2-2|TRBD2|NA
CASHESRTSGVTGELFF
TGTGCCAGCCACGAGTCGAGGACTAGCGGAGTCACCGGGGAGCTGTTTTTT
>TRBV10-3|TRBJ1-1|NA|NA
CAISESNPRWASVNTEAFF
TGTGCCATCAGTGAGTCAAATCCTCGGTGGGCGAGTGTGAACACTGAAGCTTTCTTT
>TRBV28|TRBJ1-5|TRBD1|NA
CASTPRDRVNQPQHF
TGTGCCAGCACCCCCCGGGACAGGGTCAATCAGCCCCAGCATTTT
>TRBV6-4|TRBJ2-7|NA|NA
CASRREQRWAEQYF
TGTGCCAGCAGAAGAGAACAGCGGTGGGCCGAGCAGTACTTC
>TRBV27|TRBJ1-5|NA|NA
CASSHRTGYSNQPQHF
TGTGCCAGCAGTCACCGGACGGGTTATAGCAATCAGCCCCAGCATTTT
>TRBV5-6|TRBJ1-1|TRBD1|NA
CASSNVGDRENTEAFF
TGTGCCAGCAGCAATGTGGGTGACAGGGAGAACACTGAAGCTTTCTTT
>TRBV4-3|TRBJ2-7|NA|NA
CASSQDLVLGAHEQYF
TGCGCCAGCAGCCAAGATCTAGTACTAGGGGCGCACGAGCAGTACTTC
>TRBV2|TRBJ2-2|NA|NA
CASSGDINTGELFF
TGTGCCAGCAGTGGGGACATTAACACCGGGGAGCTGTTTTTT
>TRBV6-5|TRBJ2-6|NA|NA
CASSLQATGANVLTF
TGTGCCAGCAGTTTGCAGGCTACTGGGGCCAACGTCCTGACTTTC
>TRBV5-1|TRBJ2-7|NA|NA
CASSLAGGTVTYEQYF
TGCGCCAGCAGCTTGGCGGGGGGGACAGTGACCTACGAGCAGTACTTC
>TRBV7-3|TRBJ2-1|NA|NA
CASSLKASSYNEQFF
TGTGCCAGCAGCTTAAAGGCGAGCTCCTACAATGAGCAGTTCTTC
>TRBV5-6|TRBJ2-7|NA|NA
CASSREDGVLNYEQYF
TGTGCCAGCAGCCGGGAAGATGGGGTGCTAAACTACGAGCAGTACTTC
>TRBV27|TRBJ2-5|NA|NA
CASSFRPGSKTQYF
TGTGCCAGCAGTTTCCGTCCGGGGTCAAAGACCCAGTACTTC